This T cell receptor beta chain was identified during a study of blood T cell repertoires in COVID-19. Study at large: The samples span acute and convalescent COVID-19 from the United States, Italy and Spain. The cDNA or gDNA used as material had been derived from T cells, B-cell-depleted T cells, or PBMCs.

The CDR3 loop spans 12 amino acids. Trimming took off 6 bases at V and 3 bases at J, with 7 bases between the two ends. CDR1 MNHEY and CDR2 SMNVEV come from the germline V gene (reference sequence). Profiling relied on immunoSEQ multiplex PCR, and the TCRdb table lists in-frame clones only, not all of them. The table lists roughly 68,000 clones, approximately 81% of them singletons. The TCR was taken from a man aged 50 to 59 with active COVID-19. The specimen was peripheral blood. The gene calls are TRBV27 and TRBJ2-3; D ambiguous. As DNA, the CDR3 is TGTGCCAGCAGCCCCACAACAGATACGCAGTATTTT. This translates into CASSPTTDTQYF.